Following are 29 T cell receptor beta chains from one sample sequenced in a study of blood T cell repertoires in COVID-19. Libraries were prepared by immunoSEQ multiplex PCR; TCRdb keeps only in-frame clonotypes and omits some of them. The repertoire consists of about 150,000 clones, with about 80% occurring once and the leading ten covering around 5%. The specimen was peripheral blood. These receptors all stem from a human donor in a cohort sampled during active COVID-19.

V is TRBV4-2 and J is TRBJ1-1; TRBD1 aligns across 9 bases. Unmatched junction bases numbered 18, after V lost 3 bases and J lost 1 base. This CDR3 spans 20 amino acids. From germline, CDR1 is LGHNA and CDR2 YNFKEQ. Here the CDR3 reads CASSQEDRGPLYRTNTEAFF. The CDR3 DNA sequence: TGTGCCAGCAGCCAGGAGGACAGGGGCCCCCTTTACCGAACGAACACTGAAGCTTTCTTT.

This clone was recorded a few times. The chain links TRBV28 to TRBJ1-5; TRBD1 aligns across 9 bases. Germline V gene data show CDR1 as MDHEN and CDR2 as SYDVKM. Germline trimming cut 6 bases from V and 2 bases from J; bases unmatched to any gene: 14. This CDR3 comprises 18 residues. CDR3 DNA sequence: TGTGCCAGCAGCTCAATGAACAGGGGGCCTGGGGGCAATCAGCCCCAGCATTTT. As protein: CASSSMNRGPGGNQPQHF.

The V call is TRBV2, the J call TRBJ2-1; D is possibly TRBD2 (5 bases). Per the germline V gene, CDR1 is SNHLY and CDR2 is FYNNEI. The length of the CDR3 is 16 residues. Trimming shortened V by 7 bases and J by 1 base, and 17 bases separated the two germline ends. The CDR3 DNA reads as TGTGCCAGCACCCTTTACGACTACCTTTCCTACAATGAGCAGTTCTTC. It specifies CASTLYDYLSYNEQFF.

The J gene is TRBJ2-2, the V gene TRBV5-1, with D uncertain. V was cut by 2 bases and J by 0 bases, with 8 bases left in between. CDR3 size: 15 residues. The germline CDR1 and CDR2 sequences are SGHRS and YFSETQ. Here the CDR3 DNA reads TGCGCCAGCAGCTTTACGAGGACGAACACCGGGGAGCTGTTTTTT. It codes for CASSFTRTNTGELFF.

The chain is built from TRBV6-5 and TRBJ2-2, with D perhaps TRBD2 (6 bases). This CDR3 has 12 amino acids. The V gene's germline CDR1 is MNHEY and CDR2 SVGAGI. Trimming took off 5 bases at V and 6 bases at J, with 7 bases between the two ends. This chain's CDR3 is CASSRGSGELFF. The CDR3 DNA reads TGTGCCAGCAGTCGGGGGTCCGGGGAGCTGTTTTTT.

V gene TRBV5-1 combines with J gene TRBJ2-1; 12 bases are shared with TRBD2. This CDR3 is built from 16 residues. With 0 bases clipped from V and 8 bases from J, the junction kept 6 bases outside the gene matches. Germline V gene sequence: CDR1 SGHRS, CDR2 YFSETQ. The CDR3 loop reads CASSLETSGREDEQFF. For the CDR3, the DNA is TGCGCCAGCAGCTTGGAGACTAGCGGGAGAGAGGATGAGCAGTTCTTC.

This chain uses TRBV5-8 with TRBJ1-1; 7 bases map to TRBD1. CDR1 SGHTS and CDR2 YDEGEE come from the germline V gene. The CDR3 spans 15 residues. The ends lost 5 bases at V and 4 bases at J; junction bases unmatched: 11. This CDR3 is CASSQGFNRGTEAFF. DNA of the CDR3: TGTGCCAGCAGTCAAGGATTTAACAGGGGCACTGAAGCTTTCTTT.

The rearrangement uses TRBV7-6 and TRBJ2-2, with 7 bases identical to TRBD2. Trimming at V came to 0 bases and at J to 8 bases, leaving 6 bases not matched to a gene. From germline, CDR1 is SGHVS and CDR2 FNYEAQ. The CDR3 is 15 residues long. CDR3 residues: CASSLAAGEAGELFF. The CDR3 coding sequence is TGTGCCAGCAGCTTAGCGGCGGGGGAGGCGGGGGAGCTGTTTTTT.

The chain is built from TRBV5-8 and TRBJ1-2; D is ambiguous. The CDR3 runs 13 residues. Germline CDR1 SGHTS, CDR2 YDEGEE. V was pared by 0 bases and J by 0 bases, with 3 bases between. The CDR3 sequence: CASSLDTNYGYTF. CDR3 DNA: TGTGCCAGCAGCTTGGACACTAACTATGGCTACACCTTC.

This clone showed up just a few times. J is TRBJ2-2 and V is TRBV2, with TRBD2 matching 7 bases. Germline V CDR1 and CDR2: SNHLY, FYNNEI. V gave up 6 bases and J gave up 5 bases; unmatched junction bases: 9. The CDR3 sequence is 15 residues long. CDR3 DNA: TGTGCCAGCAGAGACGCGGGGGAGGTAACCGGGGAGCTGTTTTTT. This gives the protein CASRDAGEVTGELFF. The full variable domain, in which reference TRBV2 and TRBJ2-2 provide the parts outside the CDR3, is EPEVTQTPSHQVTQMGQEVILRCVPISNHLYFYWYRQILGQKVEFLVSFYNNEISEKSEIFDDQFSVERPDGSNFTLKIRSTKLEDSAMYFCASRDAGEVTGELFFGEGSRLTVL.

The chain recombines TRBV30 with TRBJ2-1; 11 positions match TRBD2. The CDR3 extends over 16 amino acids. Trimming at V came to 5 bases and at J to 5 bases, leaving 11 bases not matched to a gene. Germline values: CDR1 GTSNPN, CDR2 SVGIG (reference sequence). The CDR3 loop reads CAWGWVAGGLHNEQFF. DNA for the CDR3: TGTGCCTGGGGTTGGGTAGCGGGGGGGTTACACAATGAGCAGTTCTTC.

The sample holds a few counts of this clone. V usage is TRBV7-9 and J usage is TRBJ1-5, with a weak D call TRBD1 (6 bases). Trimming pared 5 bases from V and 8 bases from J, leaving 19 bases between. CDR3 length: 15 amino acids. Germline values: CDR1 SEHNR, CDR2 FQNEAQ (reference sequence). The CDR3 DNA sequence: TGTGCCAGCAGCCCCTCGGGGGGCCCGGGGGAGCCCCAGCATTTT. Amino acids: CASSPSGGPGEPQHF.

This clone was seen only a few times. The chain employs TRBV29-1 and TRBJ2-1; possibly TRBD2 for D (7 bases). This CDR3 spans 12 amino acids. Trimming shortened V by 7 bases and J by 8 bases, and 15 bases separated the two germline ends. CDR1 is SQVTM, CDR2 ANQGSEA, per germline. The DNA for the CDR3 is TGCAGCGCACGACGGGGGGCCGATGAGCAGTTCTTC. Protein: CSARRGADEQFF.

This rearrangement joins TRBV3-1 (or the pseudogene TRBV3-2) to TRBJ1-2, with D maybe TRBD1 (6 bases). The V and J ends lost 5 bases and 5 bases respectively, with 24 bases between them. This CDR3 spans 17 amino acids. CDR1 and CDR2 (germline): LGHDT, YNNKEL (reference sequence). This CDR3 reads CASSSLRPGHSTYGYTF. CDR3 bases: TGTGCCAGCAGCTCATTAAGACCGGGACATAGTACTTATGGCTACACCTTC.

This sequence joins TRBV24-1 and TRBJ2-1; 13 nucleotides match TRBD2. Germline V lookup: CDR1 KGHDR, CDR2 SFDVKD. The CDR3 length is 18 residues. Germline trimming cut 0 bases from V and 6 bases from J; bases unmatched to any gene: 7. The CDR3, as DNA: TGTGCCACCAGTGATTTGCTCGGACTAGCGGGAGTTTGCAATGAGCAGTTCTTC. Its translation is CATSDLLGLAGVCNEQFF.

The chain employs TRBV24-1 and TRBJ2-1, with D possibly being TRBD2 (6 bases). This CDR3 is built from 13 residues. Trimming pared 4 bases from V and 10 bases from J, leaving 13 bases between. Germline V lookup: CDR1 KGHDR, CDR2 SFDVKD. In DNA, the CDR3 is TGTGCCACCAGTGACCCGACTAGAGGAGAGCAGTTCTTC. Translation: CATSDPTRGEQFF.

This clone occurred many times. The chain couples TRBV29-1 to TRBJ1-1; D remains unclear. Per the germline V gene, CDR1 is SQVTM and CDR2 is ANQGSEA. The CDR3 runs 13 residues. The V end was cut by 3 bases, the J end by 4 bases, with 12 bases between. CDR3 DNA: TGCAGCGTTGAGGGGAGGGCCACCACTGAAGCTTTCTTT. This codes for CSVEGRATTEAFF.

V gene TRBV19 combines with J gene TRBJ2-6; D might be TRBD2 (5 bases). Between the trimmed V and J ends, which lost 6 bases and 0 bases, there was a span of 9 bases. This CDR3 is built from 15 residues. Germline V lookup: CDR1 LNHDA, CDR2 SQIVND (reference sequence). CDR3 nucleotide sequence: TGTGCCAGTAGAGACCGGGGCTCTGGGGCCAACGTCCTGACTTTC. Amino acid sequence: CASRDRGSGANVLTF. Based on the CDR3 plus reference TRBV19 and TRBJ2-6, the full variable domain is DGGITQSPKYLFRKEGQNVTLSCEQNLNHDAMYWYRQDPGQGLRLIYYSQIVNDFQKGDIAEGYSVSREKKESFPLTVTSAQKNPTAFYLCASRDRGSGANVLTFGAGSRLTVL.

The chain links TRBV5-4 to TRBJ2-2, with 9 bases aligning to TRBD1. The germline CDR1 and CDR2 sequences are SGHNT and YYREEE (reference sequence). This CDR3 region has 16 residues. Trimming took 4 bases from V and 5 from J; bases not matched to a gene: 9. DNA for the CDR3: TGTGCCAGCAGCCTCGGGACAGGGAGGGGAACCGGGGAGCTGTTTTTT. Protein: CASSLGTGRGTGELFF.

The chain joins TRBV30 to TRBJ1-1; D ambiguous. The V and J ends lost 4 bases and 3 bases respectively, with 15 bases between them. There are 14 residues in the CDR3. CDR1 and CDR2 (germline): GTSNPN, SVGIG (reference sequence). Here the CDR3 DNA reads TGTGCCTGGAAGGTCGGAGGGTGGGACACTGAAGCTTTCTTT. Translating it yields CAWKVGGWDTEAFF.

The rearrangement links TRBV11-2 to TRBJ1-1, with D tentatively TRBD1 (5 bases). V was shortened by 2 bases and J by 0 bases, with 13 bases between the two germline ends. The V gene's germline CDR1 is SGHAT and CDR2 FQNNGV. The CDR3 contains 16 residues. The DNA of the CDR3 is TGTGCCAGCAGCTTACACCAGGGTCTTATGAACACTGAAGCTTTCTTT. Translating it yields CASSLHQGLMNTEAFF.

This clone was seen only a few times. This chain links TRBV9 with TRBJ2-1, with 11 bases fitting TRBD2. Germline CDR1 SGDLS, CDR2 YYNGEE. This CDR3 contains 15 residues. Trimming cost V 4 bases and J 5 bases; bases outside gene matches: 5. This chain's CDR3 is CASSLGTSGNNEQFF. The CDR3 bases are TGTGCCAGCAGCCTCGGGACTAGCGGTAACAATGAGCAGTTCTTC.

The CDR3 nucleotides read TGTGCCAGCTCACCTAGTGCATCCATGAACACTGAAGCTTTCTTT. Its translation is CASSPSASMNTEAFF. The chain uses TRBV18 and TRBJ1-1; D unresolved. The CDR3 runs 15 residues. Germline V lookup: CDR1 KGHSH, CDR2 LQKENI. V gave up 3 bases and J gave up 0 bases, with 11 bases separating them. Combining the CDR3 with reference TRBV18 and TRBJ1-1 gives the whole variable domain NAGVMQNPRHLVRRRGQEARLRCSPMKGHSHVYWYRQLPEEGLKFMVYLQKENIIDESGMPKERFSAEFPKEGPSILRIQQVVRGDSAAYFCASSPSASMNTEAFFGQGTRLTVV.

The CDR3 spells CASSLTTGSYEQYF. The CDR3 DNA reads TGCGCCAGCAGCCTAACGACAGGATCCTACGAGCAGTACTTC. This rearrangement joins TRBV4-1 to TRBJ2-7; possible D gene TRBD1, 6 bases. CDR3 length: 14 amino acids. Germline V lookup: CDR1 MGHRA, CDR2 YSYEKL. V was trimmed by 4 bases and J by 1 base, leaving 11 bases between them.

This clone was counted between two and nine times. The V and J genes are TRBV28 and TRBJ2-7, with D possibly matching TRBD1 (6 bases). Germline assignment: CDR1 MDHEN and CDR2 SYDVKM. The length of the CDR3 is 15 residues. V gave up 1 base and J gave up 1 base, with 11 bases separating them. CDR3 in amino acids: CASSLFLRGSYEQYF. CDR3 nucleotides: TGTGCCAGCAGTTTATTTCTCAGGGGTTCCTACGAGCAGTACTTC.

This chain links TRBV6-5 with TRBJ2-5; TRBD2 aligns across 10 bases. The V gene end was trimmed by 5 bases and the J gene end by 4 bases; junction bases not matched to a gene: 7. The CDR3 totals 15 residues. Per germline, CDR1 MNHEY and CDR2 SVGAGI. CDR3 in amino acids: CASSRAGGPGETQYF. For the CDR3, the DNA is TGTGCCAGCAGTCGAGCGGGGGGGCCCGGAGAGACCCAGTACTTC.

CDR3 coding DNA: TGTGCCAGCTCACCGCTGGGACAGGGAACCGGGGAGCTGTTTTTT. The encoded protein is CASSPLGQGTGELFF. V is TRBV18 and J is TRBJ2-2, with 9 positions matching TRBD1. The CDR3 sequence is 15 residues long. Germline loops: CDR1 KGHSH, CDR2 LQKENI. V shed 3 bases, J shed 5 bases, and the junction held 4 bases outside the gene matches.

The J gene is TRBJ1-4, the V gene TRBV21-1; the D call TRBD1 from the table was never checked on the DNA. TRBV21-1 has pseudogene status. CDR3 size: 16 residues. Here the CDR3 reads CASSYPAGAMKEKLFF. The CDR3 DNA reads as TGTGCCAGCAGCTACCCGGCAGGGGCAATGAAGGAAAAACTGTTTTTT.

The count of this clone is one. The CDR3 DNA reads TGTGCCAGCAGCGTAAGTCCTGCGGTCACAGATACGCAGTATTTT. Translated, it gives CASSVSPAVTDTQYF. The chain joins TRBV9 to TRBJ2-3; D is uncertain. The germline V gene has CDR1 SGDLS and CDR2 YYNGEE. V was clipped by 1 base and J by 2 bases, with 11 bases between them. The CDR3 has 15 amino acids.